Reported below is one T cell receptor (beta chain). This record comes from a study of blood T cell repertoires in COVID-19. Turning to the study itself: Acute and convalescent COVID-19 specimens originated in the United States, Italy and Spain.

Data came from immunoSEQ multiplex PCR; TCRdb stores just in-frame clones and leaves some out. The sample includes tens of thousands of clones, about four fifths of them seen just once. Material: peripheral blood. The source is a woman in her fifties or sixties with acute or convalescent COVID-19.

The DNA of the CDR3 is TGTGCCAGCAGTGACTCCCCACCGGGACAGACCTACAATGAGCAGTTCTTC. Its translation: CASSDSPPGQTYNEQFF. The rearrangement links TRBV6-4 to TRBJ2-1; 7 nucleotides align to TRBD1. This CDR3 has 17 residues. Germline V lookup: CDR1 MRHNA, CDR2 SNTAGT. After removal of 0 bases from V and 2 bases from J, the junction contained 7 bases not matched to a gene.